This T cell receptor (beta chain) was captured by sequencing in a study of blood T cell repertoires in COVID-19. Study summary: Spain, Italy and the United States supplied samples that represented acute and convalescent COVID-19. PBMCs, B-cell-depleted T cells, or T cells provided the cDNA or gDNA that made up the material.

The assay was immunoSEQ multiplex PCR, and TCRdb's table has in-frame clones only and misses some. The sample gives around 71,000 clones, 70% to 85% of which show up once; over 25% is in the top ten. CDR1 and CDR2 from the germline V gene are MDHEN and SYDVKM. The CDR3 length is 16 residues. Germline trimming cut 7 bases from V and 5 bases from J; bases unmatched to any gene: 11. In this sample, this clone turned up once. This TCR was recovered from a man in his 70s with acute or convalescent COVID-19. The rearrangement links TRBV28 to TRBJ2-1; 10 bases match TRBD1. The sequenced material came from peripheral blood. CDR3 bases: TGTGCCAGCACCTTCGGGGGGACAGGGGCCCACAATGAGCAGTTCTTC. Protein: CASTFGGTGAHNEQFF.